This T cell receptor (beta chain) was profiled in a study of cytomegalovirus exposure and HLA in healthy donors. Study results and limitations: A later analysis reported that several of the most significant clusters appeared to be linked to common viral pathogens, among them Epstein-Barr virus.

13 Jbeta primers and 60 Vbeta primers were used for the PCR. Produced via immunoSEQ multiplex PCR; TCRdb's table is partial and in-frame only. Among 130,000 or so clones listed, roughly 80% were seen once. Germline-derived CDR1 and CDR2 are MNHNY and SVGAGI (reference sequence). The ends were cut back, 5 bases at V and 6 bases at J, with 8 bases in the middle. The CDR3 is 12 amino acids. In regard to this clone: What it recognizes is unknown.

The TCR was taken from a man between 50 and 59 years old in good health and CMV-seronegative. The sample taken for sequencing was PBMCs. This chain joins TRBV6-6 and TRBJ2-1, with D possibly matching TRBD1 (5 bases). The CDR3 region has the DNA TGTGCCAGCAGTGATCAGGGCAATGAGCAGTTCTTC. This encodes CASSDQGNEQFF.